The 11 T cell receptor beta chains listed next were all sequenced from one sample in a study of shared clonotypes between healthy human individuals. Some clones are missing from TCRdb's copy, which holds only in-frame ones; the method was immunoSEQ multiplex PCR. The sample has over 1.4 million clones; around 97% are singletons. The specimen was naive CD4+ T cells sorted from blood. The subset: CD45RA+ positively selected. The receptors were gathered from a man aged 25 to 40 in good health.

The V gene is TRBV29-1, the J gene TRBJ2-2, with 7 bases identical to TRBD1. The germline gives CDR1 SQVTM, CDR2 ANQGSEA. J gave up 3 bases and V 6 bases, and 4 bases lay outside the gene matches. The length of the CDR3 is 13 residues. CDR3 in DNA: TGCAGCGTAGACAGGGCGGACACCGGGGAGCTGTTTTTT. It specifies CSVDRADTGELFF.

The chain has TRBV18 and TRBJ2-2; D might be TRBD2 (6 bases). Germline lookup yields CDR1 KGHSH and CDR2 LQKENI. There are 19 residues in the CDR3. With 2 bases removed from V and 0 bases from J, the gap between germline ends came to 19 bases. Written as DNA, the CDR3 is TGTGCCAGCTCACCAAACAAAGGTTCTAGCGTCACGAACACCGGGGAGCTGTTTTTT. Amino acids: CASSPNKGSSVTNTGELFF. Variable domain in full (rest from reference TRBV18 and TRBJ2-2): NAGVMQNPRHLVRRRGQEARLRCSPMKGHSHVYWYRQLPEEGLKFMVYLQKENIIDESGMPKERFSAEFPKEGPSILRIQQVVRGDSAAYFCASSPNKGSSVTNTGELFFGEGSRLTVL.

The chain is built from TRBV27 and TRBJ2-7, with 10 bases fitting TRBD1. The CDR3 contains 15 residues. Germline-derived CDR1 and CDR2 are MNHEY and SMNVEV (reference sequence). J gave up 5 bases and V 5 bases, and 9 bases lay outside the gene matches. Here the CDR3 DNA reads TGTGCCAGCAGTCCAGACAGGGGGCCCCGGAACGAGCAGTACTTC. Protein product: CASSPDRGPRNEQYF.

The genes are TRBV7-9 and TRBJ2-3; 10 bases map to TRBD2. This CDR3 has 18 amino acids. The ends lost 3 bases at V and 3 bases at J; junction bases unmatched: 12. CDR1 and CDR2 from the germline V gene are SEHNR and FQNEAQ (reference sequence). In DNA, the CDR3 is TGTGCCAGCAGCTTCATTACTAGCGGGGTCAGGATGACAGATACGCAGTATTTT. Protein product: CASSFITSGVRMTDTQYF.

DNA of the CDR3: TGTGCCAGCAGTGATGAGTTCACAGATACGCAGTATTTT. Translated: CASSDEFTDTQYF. The V and J genes are TRBV6-1 and TRBJ2-3; D unclear. CDR1 and CDR2 (germline): MNHNS, SASEGT. V lost 3 bases and J 2 bases, leaving 6 bases between the germline ends. CDR3 length: 13 amino acids.

This sequence joins TRBV19 and TRBJ1-2, with 9 bases that match TRBD1. The germline gives CDR1 LNHDA, CDR2 SQIVND (reference sequence). This CDR3 is 15 amino acids long. V was pared by 6 bases and J by 6 bases, with 11 bases of the junction left unmatched. Written as DNA, the CDR3 is TGTGCCAGTAGCCGGGGGCCGGGACAGGGACATGGCTACACCTTC. Translated, it gives CASSRGPGQGHGYTF.

The chain uses TRBV6-4 and TRBJ2-7, with D perhaps matching TRBD2 (5 bases). This CDR3 is built from 14 residues. V dropped 5 bases and J dropped 0 bases, with 11 bases sitting between them. CDR1 is MRHNA, CDR2 SNTAGT, per germline. The CDR3 DNA is TGTGCCAGCAGTCCATTCCGGGACTCCTACGAGCAGTACTTC. Protein product: CASSPFRDSYEQYF.

This clone was seen a few times. The chain links TRBV14 to TRBJ2-4; no firm D call. The CDR3 sequence is 13 residues long. Trimming pared 1 base from V and 9 bases from J, leaving 10 bases between. Germline CDR1 is SGHDN and CDR2 is FVKESK. The DNA of the CDR3 is TGTGCCAGCAGCCAAGCCGGGCTTAGCATTCAGTACTTC. Its protein is CASSQAGLSIQYF.

The chain employs TRBV18 and TRBJ2-3; a possible D gene is TRBD2 (5 bases). Germline lookup yields CDR1 KGHSH and CDR2 LQKENI. The germline V and J ends were trimmed by 2 bases and 6 bases, with 12 bases remaining between them. This CDR3 has 14 residues. The CDR3 reads CASSPAYPGDTQYF. As DNA, the CDR3 is TGTGCCAGCTCACCAGCGTACCCGGGGGATACGCAGTATTTT.

This clone appeared a single time. This rearrangement joins TRBV4-2 to TRBJ2-1; perhaps TRBD2 as D (5 bases). The CDR3 has 17 amino acids. Germline V CDR1 and CDR2: LGHNA, YNFKEQ. V lost 5 bases, J lost 7 bases, and 24 bases lay in between. The CDR3 DNA is TGTGCCAGCAGCACCACCCTTCTAGAGCCCAGAGGGAATGAGCAGTTCTTC. It yields the protein CASSTTLLEPRGNEQFF.

This chain uses TRBV19 with TRBJ1-1; TRBD1 might be the D (5 bases). Trimming removed 5 bases at V and 6 bases at J, with 19 bases between. The CDR3 length is 15 residues. Germline CDR1 reads LNHDA; CDR2 reads SQIVND (reference sequence). CDR3 in DNA: TGTGCCAGTAGTGCCGACTACTCAGGGTTTTCTGAAGCTTTCTTT. It encodes CASSADYSGFSEAFF.